Presented here are 5 T cell receptor beta chains from one specimen sequenced in a study of shared clonotypes between healthy human individuals. Here immunoSEQ multiplex PCR was the method, and the copy in TCRdb shows in-frame clones only, minus some. In the table there are about 2.4 million clones, around nine tenths of which are singletons. The source material was naive CD4+ T cells sorted from blood. Subset reported: CD45RA+ positively selected. These receptors were taken from a man between 18 and 35 years old in good health.

The chain employs TRBV6-4 and TRBJ2-7, with D hard to call. The V gene's germline CDR1 is MRHNA and CDR2 SNTAGT. Between the trimmed V and J ends, which lost 3 bases and 4 bases, there was a span of 7 bases. The CDR3 totals 12 residues. The CDR3 is CASSEMGYEQYF. CDR3 DNA: TGTGCCAGCAGTGAGATGGGGTACGAGCAGTACTTC.

The CDR3 is CASSPPGLNTDTQYF. DNA for the CDR3: TGTGCCAGCAGCCCACCGGGACTGAACACAGATACGCAGTATTTT. V and J are TRBV11-2 and TRBJ2-3; possible D gene TRBD2, 6 bases. The CDR3 contains 15 residues. Trimming cost V 5 bases and J 2 bases, with 14 bases left between them. In germline, CDR1 is SGHAT, CDR2 FQNNGV.

The rearrangement joins TRBV6-6 to TRBJ2-1, with no clear D. V lost 6 bases and J lost 9, with 12 bases in between. The CDR3 consists of 12 residues. Germline assignment: CDR1 MNHNY and CDR2 SVGAGI (reference sequence). In DNA form, the CDR3 reads TGTGCCAGCAGCCCCGCTAGAGGTGAGCAGTTCTTC. Amino acids: CASSPARGEQFF.

A single count supports this clone. This sequence joins TRBV5-1 and TRBJ2-1, with 9 bases matching TRBD2. The germline V gene encodes CDR1 SGHRS and CDR2 YFSETQ. The CDR3 contains 16 residues. Trimming took 3 bases from V and 4 from J; bases not matched to a gene: 8. CDR3 nucleotides: TGCGCCAGCAGCTCCCGCGGGGGGGCCGGGTACAATGAGCAGTTCTTC. Translated: CASSSRGGAGYNEQFF.

V usage is TRBV2 and J usage is TRBJ2-1; the D is unclear. V lost 8 bases to trimming and J lost 0 bases, with 11 bases between them. The CDR3 is made up of 14 amino acids. In germline, CDR1 is SNHLY, CDR2 FYNNEI. The CDR3: CASYAESSYNEQFF. In nucleotides, the CDR3 is TGTGCCAGCTACGCGGAGAGCTCCTACAATGAGCAGTTCTTC.